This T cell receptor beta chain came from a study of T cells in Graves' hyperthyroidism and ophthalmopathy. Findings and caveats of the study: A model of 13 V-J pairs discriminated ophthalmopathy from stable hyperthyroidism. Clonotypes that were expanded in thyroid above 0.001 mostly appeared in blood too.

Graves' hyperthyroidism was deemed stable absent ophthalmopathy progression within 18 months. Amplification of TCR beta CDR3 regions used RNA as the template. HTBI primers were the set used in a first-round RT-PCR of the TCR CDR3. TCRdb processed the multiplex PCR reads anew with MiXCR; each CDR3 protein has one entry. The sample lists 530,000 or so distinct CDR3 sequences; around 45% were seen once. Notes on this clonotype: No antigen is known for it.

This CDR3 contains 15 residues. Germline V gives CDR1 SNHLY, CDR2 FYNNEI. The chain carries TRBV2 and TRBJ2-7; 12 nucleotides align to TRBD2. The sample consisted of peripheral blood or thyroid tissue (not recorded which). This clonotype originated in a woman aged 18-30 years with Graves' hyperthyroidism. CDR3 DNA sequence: TGTGCTGGGTCTCTAGGACTAGCGGGATCCCACGAGCAGTACTTC. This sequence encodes CAGSLGLAGSHEQYF.